The 25 T cell receptor beta chains below come from one sample, sequenced in a study of T cell responses to AZD1222 COVID-19 vaccine. The assay was immunoSEQ multiplex PCR, and TCRdb's table has in-frame clones only and misses some. This sample carries about 88,000 clones, roughly nine tenths of them seen once, and the ten largest clones take less than 2.5%. The material was peripheral blood, obtained on day 0 of AZD1222 vaccination. These receptors were taken from an adult in good health.

V is TRBV7-9 and J is TRBJ2-7; 9 nucleotides align to TRBD2. After removal of 5 bases from V and 2 bases from J, the junction contained 7 bases not matched to a gene. From germline, CDR1 is SEHNR and CDR2 FQNEAQ (reference sequence). This CDR3 is 15 amino acids long. In nucleotides, the CDR3 is TGTGCCAGCAGCCCGCGACTAGCGGACCCCTACGAGCAGTACTTC. It codes for CASSPRLADPYEQYF.

The genes are TRBV27 and TRBJ1-3; 12 bases agree with TRBD1. This CDR3 has 15 amino acids. The germline gives CDR1 MNHEY, CDR2 SMNVEV (reference sequence). The V and J ends lost 5 bases and 8 bases, in that order; junction bases with no gene match: 7. The CDR3 DNA reads TGTGCCAGCAGTCTCCGGGGACAGGGGGCTTACACCATATATTTT. This codes for CASSLRGQGAYTIYF.

CDR3: CASSYGRKQYF. The CDR3 DNA follows: TGTGCCAGCAGCTACGGGAGGAAGCAGTACTTC. The rearrangement joins TRBV5-6 to TRBJ2-7, with 7 bases that match TRBD2. CDR1 is SGHDT, CDR2 YYEEEE, per germline. V was clipped by 3 bases and J by 8 bases; unmatched bases: 2. The CDR3 is made up of 11 amino acids.

CDR3 amino acids: CASSLGEKLYEQYF. The CDR3 region has the DNA TGTGCCAGCAGCCTTGGAGAGAAGCTTTACGAGCAGTACTTC. The V and J genes are TRBV3-1 (or the pseudogene TRBV3-2) and TRBJ2-7; no definite D call. V was clipped by 4 bases and J by 4 bases, with 14 bases between them. The CDR3 spans 14 residues. Germline V gene lookup returns CDR1 LGHDT and CDR2 YNNKEL (reference sequence).

The chain carries TRBV30 and TRBJ1-4; possible D gene TRBD1, 5 bases. CDR1 and CDR2 (germline): GTSNPN, SVGIG (reference sequence). The CDR3 sequence is 13 residues long. V gave up 0 bases and J gave up 8 bases, with 10 bases separating them. As DNA, the CDR3 is TGTGCCTGGAGTGTACAAGGGGCGGAAAAACTGTTTTTT. Protein: CAWSVQGAEKLFF.

This clone was detected only once. The V and J genes are TRBV12-3 or TRBV12-4 and TRBJ1-2; the D is unclear. Trimming stripped 6 bases from V and 3 bases from J, with 11 bases between. This CDR3 region has 13 residues. This CDR3 reads CASSPPGDYGYTF. CDR3 DNA sequence: TGTGCCAGCAGCCCTCCGGGAGACTATGGCTACACCTTC.

The genes are TRBV19 and TRBJ1-5; D is unresolved. The CDR3 runs 14 residues. V was trimmed by 5 bases and J by 0 bases, leaving 8 bases between them. Looked up from germline, CDR1 is LNHDA and CDR2 is SQIVND (reference sequence). CDR3 sequence reads: CASSLANSNQPQHF. CDR3 DNA: TGTGCCAGTAGTCTTGCCAATAGCAATCAGCCCCAGCATTTT.

DNA for the CDR3: TGTGCCAGCAGCTTAGAAGGCAGTTATAATTCACCCCTCCACTTT. Translated, it gives CASSLEGSYNSPLHF. V gene TRBV11-1 combines with J gene TRBJ1-6, with no clear D. Germline assignment: CDR1 SGHAT and CDR2 FQDESV (reference sequence). V was cut by 1 base and J by 4 bases, with 8 bases left in between. The CDR3 sequence is 15 residues long.

This clone came up once. In DNA form, the CDR3 reads TGTGCCAGCAGTTCACGACTAGCCTCGGGGGTAGAGACCCAGTACTTC. Its protein is CASSSRLASGVETQYF. The chain uses TRBV11-2 and TRBJ2-5; 7 bases are a match to TRBD2. J lost 4 bases, V lost 6 bases, and 14 bases had no gene match. This CDR3 comprises 16 residues. From germline, CDR1 is SGHAT and CDR2 FQNNGV.

The rearrangement links TRBV30 to TRBJ1-4, with D hard to call. Trimming took off 0 bases at V and 8 bases at J, with 10 bases between the two ends. Germline CDR1 and CDR2: GTSNPN and SVGIG (reference sequence). There are 13 residues in the CDR3. The CDR3 region is CAWSVRGAEKLFF. CDR3 bases: TGTGCCTGGAGTGTACGGGGTGCGGAAAAACTGTTTTTT.

Remarks on this clone: One junction end does not reproduce the germline sequence, and a read error may be involved. The V and J genes are TRBV7-7 and TRBJ2-1; 10 bases line up with TRBD1. The germline V gene has CDR1 SSHAT and CDR2 FNYEAQ (reference sequence). The CDR3 has 17 amino acids. The CDR3 here is CASSLDGTGTGANEQFF. As DNA, the CDR3 is TGTGCTAGCAGCTTAGATGGGACCGGGACAGGGGCCAATGAGCAGTTCTTC.

The chain's CDR3 is CASSSLGEGAHEQYF. For the CDR3, the DNA is TGTGCCAGCAGCAGCCTAGGTGAGGGGGCCCACGAGCAGTACTTC. This chain connects TRBV21-1 to TRBJ2-7; the table's D call, TRBD1, was not checked against the DNA. TRBV21-1 is noted as a pseudogene. The CDR3 contains 15 residues.

This sequence joins TRBV6-6 and TRBJ2-7; D call uncertain. The germline CDR1 and CDR2 sequences are MNHNY and SVGAGI (reference sequence). This CDR3 region has 15 residues. V lost 6 bases to trimming and J lost 3 bases, with 18 bases between them. In DNA form, the CDR3 reads TGTGCCAGCAGAGGATTTGGGTATGAGGACTACGAGCAGTACTTC. Translation gives CASRGFGYEDYEQYF.

The V and J genes are TRBV3-1 (or the pseudogene TRBV3-2) and TRBJ2-7; no definite D call. The germline CDR1 and CDR2 sequences are LGHDT and YNNKEL (reference sequence). The germline V and J ends were trimmed by 1 base and 2 bases, with 12 bases remaining between them. CDR3 length: 15 residues. CDR3 DNA: TGTGCCAGCAGCCAAGGGTACTTACGTCCCTACGAGCAGTACTTC. Protein: CASSQGYLRPYEQYF.

V usage is TRBV21-1 and J usage is TRBJ2-2; the table gives TRBD1 as D, unverified against the DNA. TRBV21-1 is classified as a pseudogene. This CDR3 has 22 residues. CDR3 nucleotide sequence: TGTGCCAGCAGCCGAAAAAAACCAACCCGGACAAGAAAAACTTCGAACACCGGGGAGCTGTTTTTT. It yields the protein CASSRKKPTRTRKTSNTGELFF.

This clone has only one observation. Its ends do not fully match the called genes, so a read error is possible. J is TRBJ2-5 and V is TRBV7-7; a possible D gene is TRBD2 (5 bases). The CDR3 runs to 16 residues. The V gene's germline CDR1 is SSHAT and CDR2 FNYEAQ (reference sequence). The CDR3 DNA is TGTGCTAGCAGCTTAGCTTTATCTCTCAGCGGAGAGACCCAGTACTTC. This translates into CASSLALSLSGETQYF.

There are a few counts of this clone. The chain couples TRBV7-3 to TRBJ2-7, with TRBD1 identical over 9 bases. V lost 5 bases, J lost 4 bases, and 9 bases stayed unmatched. Germline V gives CDR1 SGHTA, CDR2 FQGTGA. The CDR3 length is 15 residues. The CDR3 region has the DNA TGTGCCAGCAGCCTTACAGGGGGCCCTTTTTACGAGCAGTACTTC. Its translation: CASSLTGGPFYEQYF.

V gene TRBV15 combines with J gene TRBJ2-6; D ambiguous. The CDR3 contains 15 residues. V shed 5 bases and J shed 0 bases, with 8 bases lying between them. Germline CDR1 and CDR2: LNHNV and YYDKDF (reference sequence). This CDR3 is CATSFGSSGANVLTF. The CDR3, as DNA: TGTGCCACCAGCTTCGGTTCCTCTGGGGCCAACGTCCTGACTTTC.

V gene TRBV7-9 combines with J gene TRBJ1-1; a possible D gene is TRBD1 (5 bases). V lost 4 bases and J 6 bases, leaving 12 bases between the germline ends. This CDR3 comprises 13 residues. Per the germline V gene, CDR1 is SEHNR and CDR2 is FQNEAQ (reference sequence). The CDR3 loop reads CASSSRGLPEAFF. The CDR3 DNA follows: TGTGCCAGCAGCTCTAGGGGCCTCCCTGAAGCTTTCTTT.

V is TRBV24-1 and J is TRBJ1-3, with D perhaps TRBD1 (5 bases). This CDR3 has 16 residues. V lost 9 bases and J lost 0, with 17 bases in between. CDR1 is KGHDR and CDR2 is SFDVKD in the germline V gene. For the CDR3, the DNA is TGTGCCACCTTGGGAGATGACAGTCCCTCTGGAAACACCATATATTTT. Translated, it gives CATLGDDSPSGNTIYF.

The V gene is TRBV2, the J gene TRBJ1-4; TRBD1 aligns across 7 bases. V trimming: 6 bases; J trimming: 9 bases; junction bases outside the gene matches: 7. The germline gives CDR1 SNHLY, CDR2 FYNNEI. The CDR3 totals 13 residues. The CDR3 region is CASSNEGQQKLFF. Written as DNA, the CDR3 is TGTGCCAGCAGCAACGAGGGACAGCAAAAACTGTTTTTT.

The chain recombines TRBV2 with TRBJ1-4; 8 positions match TRBD1. The CDR3 contains 14 residues. The trim removed 7 bases at V and 7 bases at J, leaving 8 bases unmatched. CDR1 is SNHLY and CDR2 is FYNNEI in the germline V gene. This CDR3 is CASNSDRAGEKLFF. The CDR3 DNA follows: TGTGCCAGCAATTCGGACAGGGCGGGTGAAAAACTGTTTTTT.

The V call is TRBV2, the J call TRBJ1-1, with TRBD1 matching over 7 bases. CDR3 length: 15 amino acids. Germline trimming cut 6 bases from V and 5 bases from J; bases unmatched to any gene: 12. Germline lookup yields CDR1 SNHLY and CDR2 FYNNEI. CDR3 sequence reads: CASSLIQGGVTEAFF. The CDR3 DNA sequence: TGTGCCAGCAGCCTTATCCAGGGGGGGGTTACTGAAGCTTTCTTT.

The chain links TRBV18 to TRBJ1-2; D may be TRBD1 (5 bases). Germline CDR1 is KGHSH and CDR2 is LQKENI. V was trimmed by 3 bases and J by 6 bases, leaving 14 bases between them. The CDR3 has 14 amino acids. CDR3 sequence (DNA): TGTGCCAGCTCACCCCAGGGTACTGGCGATGGCTACACCTTC. This codes for CASSPQGTGDGYTF.

The chain carries TRBV19 and TRBJ1-2; D is possibly TRBD1 (5 bases). V was pared by 7 bases and J by 8 bases, with 14 bases between. CDR1 and CDR2 (germline): LNHDA, SQIVND (reference sequence). The CDR3 is 12 amino acids. The CDR3 DNA reads TGTGCCAGTAACCCCAGGGCGGGAGGCTACACCTTC. Its protein is CASNPRAGGYTF.